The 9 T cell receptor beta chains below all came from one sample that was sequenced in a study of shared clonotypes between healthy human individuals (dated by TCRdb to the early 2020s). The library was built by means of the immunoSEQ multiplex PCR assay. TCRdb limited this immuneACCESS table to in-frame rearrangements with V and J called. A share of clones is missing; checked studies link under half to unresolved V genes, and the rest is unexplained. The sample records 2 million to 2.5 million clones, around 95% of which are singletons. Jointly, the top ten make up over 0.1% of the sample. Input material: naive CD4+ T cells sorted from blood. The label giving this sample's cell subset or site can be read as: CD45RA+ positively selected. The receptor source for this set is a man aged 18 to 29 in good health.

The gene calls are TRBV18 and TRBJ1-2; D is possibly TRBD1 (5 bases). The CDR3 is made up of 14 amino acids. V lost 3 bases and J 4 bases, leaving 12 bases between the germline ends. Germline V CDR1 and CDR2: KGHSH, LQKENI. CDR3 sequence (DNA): TGTGCCAGCTCACCGTTTGGAGACAGCTATGGCTACACCTTC. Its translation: CASSPFGDSYGYTF.

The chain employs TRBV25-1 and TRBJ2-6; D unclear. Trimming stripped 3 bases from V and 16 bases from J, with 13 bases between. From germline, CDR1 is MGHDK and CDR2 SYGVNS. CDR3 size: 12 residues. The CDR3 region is CASSDEYPYLTF. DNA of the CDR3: TGTGCCAGCAGTGACGAGTACCCCTATCTGACTTTC.

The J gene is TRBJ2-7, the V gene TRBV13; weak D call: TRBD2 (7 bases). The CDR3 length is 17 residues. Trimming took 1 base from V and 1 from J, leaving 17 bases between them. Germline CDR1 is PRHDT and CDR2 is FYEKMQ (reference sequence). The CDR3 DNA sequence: TGTGCCAGCAGCTTAGTTGCGGGGGCAACATCGTCCTACGAGCAGTACTTC. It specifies CASSLVAGATSSYEQYF.

The CDR3 is CAWSVVGALETQYF. The DNA for the CDR3 is TGTGCCTGGAGTGTGGTGGGGGCGTTAGAGACCCAGTACTTC. The V gene is TRBV30, the J gene TRBJ2-5; perhaps TRBD1 as D (6 bases). V was pared by 0 bases and J by 4 bases, with 12 bases between. Germline assignment: CDR1 GTSNPN and CDR2 SVGIG (reference sequence). CDR3 length: 14 residues. Together with reference TRBV30 and TRBJ2-5, the CDR3 gives the full variable domain: SQTIHQWPATLVQPVGSPLSLECTVEGTSNPNLYWYRQAAGRGLQLLFYSVGIGQISSEVPQNLSASRPQDRQFILSSKKLLLSDSGFYLCAWSVVGALETQYFGPGTRLLVL.

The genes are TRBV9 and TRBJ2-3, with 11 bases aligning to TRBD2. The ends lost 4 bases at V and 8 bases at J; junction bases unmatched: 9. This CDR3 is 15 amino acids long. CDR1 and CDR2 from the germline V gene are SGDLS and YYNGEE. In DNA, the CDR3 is TGTGCCAGCAGCCCGACGGGACTAGCGGAGAGTACGCAGTATTTT. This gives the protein CASSPTGLAESTQYF.

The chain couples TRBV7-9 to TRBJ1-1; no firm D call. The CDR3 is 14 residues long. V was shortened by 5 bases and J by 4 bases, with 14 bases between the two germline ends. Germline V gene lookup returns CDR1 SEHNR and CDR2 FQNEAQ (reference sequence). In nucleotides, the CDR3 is TGTGCCAGCAGCCCTCGCCCCGGTGGCACTGAAGCTTTCTTT. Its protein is CASSPRPGGTEAFF.

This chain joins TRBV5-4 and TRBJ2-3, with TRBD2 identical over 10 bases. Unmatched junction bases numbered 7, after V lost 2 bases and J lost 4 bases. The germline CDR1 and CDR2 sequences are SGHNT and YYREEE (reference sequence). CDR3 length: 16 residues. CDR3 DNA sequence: TGTGCCAGCAGCTTACTACTAGCGGGGTCCGCAGATACGCAGTATTTT. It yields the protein CASSLLLAGSADTQYF.

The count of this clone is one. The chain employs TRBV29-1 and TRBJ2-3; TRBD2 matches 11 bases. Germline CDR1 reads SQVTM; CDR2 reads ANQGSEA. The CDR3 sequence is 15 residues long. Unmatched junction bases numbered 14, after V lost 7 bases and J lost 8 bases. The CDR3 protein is CSADPTSGAAGTQYF. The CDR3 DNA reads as TGCAGCGCCGACCCGACTAGCGGGGCTGCGGGTACGCAGTATTTT.

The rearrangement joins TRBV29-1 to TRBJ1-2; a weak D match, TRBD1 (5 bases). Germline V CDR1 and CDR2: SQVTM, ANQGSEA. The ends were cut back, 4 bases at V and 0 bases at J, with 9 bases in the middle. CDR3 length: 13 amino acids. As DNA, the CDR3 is TGCAGCGTTGGTGGGGCCTCTAACTATGGCTACACCTTC. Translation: CSVGGASNYGYTF.